These 24 T cell receptor beta chains share one sample of origin, sequenced in a study of shared clonotypes between healthy human individuals. Sequenced by immunoSEQ multiplex PCR; TCRdb stores in-frame clones only, minus some. The repertoire holds around 2.5 million clones, with 93% as singletons. Material: naive CD4+ T cells from PBMCs. Subset defined: CD45RA+ positively selected. These receptor sequences come from a man aged 18 to 29 in good health. Some clones in this sample may be carry-over from other donors' samples.

The CDR3 sequence: CASSWDGDYGYTF. The CDR3 DNA is TGCGCCAGCAGCTGGGACGGTGACTATGGCTACACCTTC. V gene TRBV5-1 combines with J gene TRBJ1-2; D possibly corresponds to TRBD1 (5 bases). The length of the CDR3 is 13 residues. CDR1 SGHRS and CDR2 YFSETQ come from the germline V gene. V shed 3 bases and J shed 3 bases, with 9 bases lying between them.

J is TRBJ1-1 and V is TRBV18, with TRBD1 as a possible D gene (5 bases). The CDR3 contains 16 residues. Germline-derived CDR1 and CDR2 are KGHSH and LQKENI. Trimming removed 1 base from V and 0 bases from J, with 12 bases in between. CDR3 region: CASSPLHQTVNTEAFF. The CDR3 nucleotides read TGTGCCAGCTCACCACTTCATCAGACAGTGAACACTGAAGCTTTCTTT.

The V gene is TRBV28, the J gene TRBJ1-2, with 7 positions matching TRBD1. CDR1 is MDHEN, CDR2 SYDVKM, per germline. The ends lost 7 bases at V and 6 bases at J; junction bases unmatched: 8. The CDR3 is 13 residues long. CDR3 loop: CASTSTGNHGYTF. The CDR3 region has the DNA TGTGCCAGCACCTCGACAGGGAACCATGGCTACACCTTC.

The chain combines TRBV11-1 with TRBJ2-1; 10 bases match TRBD2. Germline V CDR1 and CDR2: SGHAT, FQDESV (reference sequence). This CDR3 contains 15 residues. Losses at the gene ends were 5 bases for V and 4 bases for J; bases not matched to a gene: 5. The CDR3 coding sequence is TGTGCCAGCAGCCGGACTAGCGGCCCTTACAATGAGCAGTTCTTC. It encodes CASSRTSGPYNEQFF.

This clone has a handful of counts. The genes are TRBV18 and TRBJ1-5, with no clear D. V dropped 1 base and J dropped 5 bases, with 12 bases sitting between them. CDR1 is KGHSH and CDR2 is LQKENI in the germline V gene. This CDR3 is built from 15 residues. CDR3 sequence reads: CASSPRYTGDQPQHF. The CDR3 DNA sequence: TGTGCCAGCTCACCACGATACACTGGGGATCAGCCCCAGCATTTT. Full variable domain (remainder filled in from reference TRBV18 and TRBJ1-5): NAGVMQNPRHLVRRRGQEARLRCSPMKGHSHVYWYRQLPEEGLKFMVYLQKENIIDESGMPKERFSAEFPKEGPSILRIQQVVRGDSAAYFCASSPRYTGDQPQHFGDGTRLSIL.

The chain employs TRBV27 and TRBJ2-7, with a tentative D call TRBD2 (5 bases). V was trimmed by 6 bases and J by 0 bases, leaving 15 bases between them. This CDR3 contains 15 residues. Germline V gene lookup returns CDR1 MNHEY and CDR2 SMNVEV (reference sequence). In DNA form, the CDR3 reads TGTGCCAGCAGCCATAGACCGGACTTCTCCTACGAGCAGTACTTC. Translation gives CASSHRPDFSYEQYF.

This chain connects TRBV30 to TRBJ2-2; 8 bases are shared with TRBD2. This CDR3 spans 18 amino acids. Germline V gene sequence: CDR1 GTSNPN, CDR2 SVGIG (reference sequence). The V and J ends lost 3 bases and 5 bases, in that order; junction bases with no gene match: 17. This chain's CDR3 is CAWRGGRSRTSLTGELFF. The CDR3 DNA reads TGTGCCTGGAGGGGCGGGAGGTCCCGGACATCCCTTACCGGGGAGCTGTTTTTT. Variable domain in full (rest from reference TRBV30 and TRBJ2-2): SQTIHQWPATLVQPVGSPLSLECTVEGTSNPNLYWYRQAAGRGLQLLFYSVGIGQISSEVPQNLSASRPQDRQFILSSKKLLLSDSGFYLCAWRGGRSRTSLTGELFFGEGSRLTVL.

The rearrangement uses TRBV5-4 and TRBJ2-5, with 13 bases fitting TRBD2. Germline V gives CDR1 SGHNT, CDR2 YYREEE (reference sequence). The V segment lost 4 bases and the J segment 7 bases; nucleotides outside the gene matches: 10. This CDR3 comprises 16 residues. CDR3 in DNA: TGTGCCAGCAGCAGGTGGACTAGCGGGAGAGCATGGACCCAGTACTTC. Translating gives CASSRWTSGRAWTQYF.

The V call is TRBV9, the J call TRBJ1-3; no definite D call. The CDR3 runs to 16 residues. Trimming removed 0 bases from V and 0 bases from J, with 10 bases in between. CDR1 is SGDLS and CDR2 is YYNGEE in the germline V gene. The CDR3 protein is CASSVDLADSGNTIYF. CDR3 DNA sequence: TGTGCCAGCAGCGTAGACCTGGCCGACTCTGGAAACACCATATATTTT.

V and J are TRBV28 and TRBJ1-1, with D uncertain. In germline, CDR1 is MDHEN, CDR2 SYDVKM. This CDR3 spans 12 amino acids. The V gene lost 7 bases and the J gene lost 2 bases, with 8 bases spanning the gap. CDR3 nucleotides: TGTGCCAGCACCGACCTAAACACTGAAGCTTTCTTT. Its protein product is CASTDLNTEAFF.

The chain couples TRBV9 to TRBJ1-4; D uncertain. CDR1 and CDR2 from the germline V gene are SGDLS and YYNGEE. The germline V and J ends were trimmed by 4 bases and 4 bases, with 11 bases remaining between them. The CDR3 consists of 14 residues. The CDR3 loop is CASSPRPYNEKLFF. The CDR3 coding sequence is TGTGCCAGCAGCCCCCGTCCCTATAATGAAAAACTGTTTTTT.

The CDR3 DNA is TGTGCCAGCAGCGCTGACACCGGGGAGCTGTTTTTT. It translates to CASSADTGELFF. The chain recombines TRBV7-3 with TRBJ2-2, with D hard to call. Between the trimmed V and J ends, which lost 5 bases and 3 bases, there was a span of 4 bases. This CDR3 region has 12 residues. Germline loops: CDR1 SGHTA, CDR2 FQGTGA.

This chain links TRBV11-3 with TRBJ2-1; 13 bases agree with TRBD2. Germline lookup yields CDR1 SGHNT and CDR2 YENEEA. The V segment lost 6 bases and the J segment 8 bases; nucleotides outside the gene matches: 7. The CDR3 loop spans 15 amino acids. The CDR3 nucleotides are TGTGCCAGCAGTAGGACTAGCGGGAGTATCGATGAGCAGTTCTTC. It translates to CASSRTSGSIDEQFF.

Here the CDR3 reads CASGQGPGVGSSGNTIYF. For the CDR3, the DNA is TGTGCTAGTGGTCAAGGCCCGGGGGTCGGGAGCTCTGGAAACACCATATATTTT. V gene TRBV12-5 combines with J gene TRBJ1-3; maybe TRBD1 (5 bases). Germline-derived CDR1 and CDR2 are LGHNT and FRNRAP. There are 18 residues in the CDR3. Trimming took off 5 bases at V and 0 bases at J, with 20 bases between the two ends. Using reference TRBV12-5 and TRBJ1-3 for the parts outside the CDR3, the full variable domain is DARVTQTPRHKVTEMGQEVTMRCQPILGHNTVFWYRQTMMQGLELLAYFRNRAPLDDSGMPKDRFSAEMPDATLATLKIQPSEPRDSAVYFCASGQGPGVGSSGNTIYFGEGSWLTVV.

Note on this clone: The identical CDR3 is also encoded by other nucleotide sequences in the sample. The V gene is TRBV28, the J gene TRBJ2-2; D remains unclear. This CDR3 comprises 14 residues. The V and J ends lost 4 bases and 1 base respectively, with 7 bases between them. Per germline, CDR1 MDHEN and CDR2 SYDVKM. CDR3 nucleotides: TGTGCCAGCAGTTCAACGAGGAACACCGGGGAGCTGTTTTTT. Amino acid sequence: CASSSTRNTGELFF. The full variable domain, its missing parts supplied by reference TRBV28 and TRBJ2-2, is DVKVTQSSRYLVKRTGEKVFLECVQDMDHENMFWYRQDPGLGLRLIYFSYDVKMKEKGDIPEGYSVSREKKERFSLILESASTNQTSMYLCASSSTRNTGELFFGEGSRLTVL.

The gene calls are TRBV2 and TRBJ2-7, with 8 nucleotides matching TRBD1. This CDR3 is 15 amino acids long. J gave up 2 bases and V 5 bases, and 8 bases lay outside the gene matches. The germline CDR1 and CDR2 sequences are SNHLY and FYNNEI. The CDR3 DNA reads TGTGCCAGCAGTAAGCAGGGGACAGGAGCCTACGAGCAGTACTTC. This translates into CASSKQGTGAYEQYF. Together with reference TRBV2 and TRBJ2-7, the CDR3 gives the full variable domain: EPEVTQTPSHQVTQMGQEVILRCVPISNHLYFYWYRQILGQKVEFLVSFYNNEISEKSEIFDDQFSVERPDGSNFTLKIRSTKLEDSAMYFCASSKQGTGAYEQYFGPGTRLTVT.

This chain joins TRBV27 and TRBJ2-7; a possible D gene is TRBD1 (6 bases). The CDR3 consists of 16 residues. V lost 2 bases, J lost 7 bases, and 21 bases lay in between. Looked up from germline, CDR1 is MNHEY and CDR2 is SMNVEV (reference sequence). CDR3 residues: CASSLNPPRQATEQYF. CDR3 sequence (DNA): TGTGCCAGCAGTTTAAATCCCCCTCGACAGGCAACTGAGCAGTACTTC.

This clone has just one count. This chain uses TRBV30 with TRBJ1-3; tentative D call: TRBD1 (6 bases). V lost 2 bases and J 0 bases, leaving 11 bases between the germline ends. This CDR3 contains 15 residues. From germline, CDR1 is GTSNPN and CDR2 SVGIG (reference sequence). The CDR3, as DNA: TGTGCCTGGAGTAGGGGGGCCCTCTCTGGAAACACCATATATTTT. Translated, it gives CAWSRGALSGNTIYF.

This clone has a handful of counts. The chain links TRBV29-1 to TRBJ1-1; tentative D call: TRBD1 (6 bases). The CDR3 runs 11 residues. V gave up 7 bases and J gave up 5 bases, with 11 bases separating them. Germline V gene sequence: CDR1 SQVTM, CDR2 ANQGSEA. The CDR3 is CSGGQGTEAFF. The CDR3 nucleotides read TGCAGCGGGGGGCAAGGGACTGAAGCTTTCTTT.

The V gene is TRBV4-2, the J gene TRBJ1-4; D unclear. CDR1 and CDR2 (germline): LGHNA, YNFKEQ. This CDR3 has 17 amino acids. The V and J ends lost 1 base and 1 base respectively, with 13 bases between them. The CDR3 loop is CASSQVGLKGTNEKLFF. CDR3 nucleotide sequence: TGTGCCAGCAGCCAAGTCGGACTCAAGGGAACTAATGAAAAACTGTTTTTT.

The rearrangement links TRBV5-1 to TRBJ2-7; D remains ambiguous. CDR3 length: 13 residues. Germline V gene lookup returns CDR1 SGHRS and CDR2 YFSETQ. V lost 0 bases and J 2 bases, leaving 6 bases between the germline ends. The CDR3 region has the DNA TGCGCCAGCAGCTTGGGTACTCCCTACGAGCAGTACTTC. As protein: CASSLGTPYEQYF. Filled out from reference TRBV5-1 and TRBJ2-7, the complete variable domain reads KAGVTQTPRYLIKTRGQQVTLSCSPISGHRSVSWYQQTPGQGLQFLFEYFSETQRNKGNFPGRFSGRQFSNSRSEMNVSTLELGDSALYLCASSLGTPYEQYFGPGTRLTVT.

Worth noting for this clone: The sample carries other DNA sequences with the same CDR3. This chain connects TRBV19 to TRBJ1-1; 8 bases line up with TRBD1. Trimming at V came to 5 bases and at J to 1 base, leaving 3 bases not matched to a gene. Per the germline V gene, CDR1 is LNHDA and CDR2 is SQIVND (reference sequence). The CDR3 is 14 residues long. CDR3 coding DNA: TGTGCCAGTAGTCTTGGACAGGGGAACACTGAAGCTTTCTTT. Protein: CASSLGQGNTEAFF.

The chain employs TRBV28 and TRBJ1-2; 9 nucleotides agree with TRBD1. The CDR3 loop spans 15 amino acids. V shed 2 bases and J 5 bases; nucleotides not matched to a gene: 6. The germline CDR1 and CDR2 sequences are MDHEN and SYDVKM. CDR3 amino acids: CASSLGTGQVYGYTF. The DNA of the CDR3 is TGTGCCAGCAGTTTAGGGACAGGGCAGGTTTATGGCTACACCTTC.

Regarding this clone: Within the sample, other DNA sequences also encode this same CDR3. The chain is built from TRBV29-1 and TRBJ1-2; the D gene is possibly TRBD1 (5 bases). Germline lookup yields CDR1 SQVTM and CDR2 ANQGSEA. CDR3 length: 12 residues. Trimming took 2 bases from V and 4 from J, leaving 8 bases between them. Written as DNA, the CDR3 is TGCAGCGTTGAACAGGGTGGCTATGGCTACACCTTC. Its translation is CSVEQGGYGYTF.